Sequencing of this T cell receptor (beta chain) was carried out in a study of blood T cell repertoires in COVID-19 (dated by TCRdb to 2018 to 2020). As for the study more broadly: The collaborator samples originated in the United States, Italy and Spain and spanned the acute and convalescent phases of COVID-19. A de-identified subject ID, COVID-19 status, age in years and sex were almost always included in the sample metadata. Subjects who had been exposed to COVID-19, were actively infected with it, or had recovered from it provided the deeply sampled blood TCRbeta repertoires that made up the dataset. Samples were obtained from the ongoing ImmuneRACE study (first 160 participants) and from some 1,300 subjects provided by 6 global collaborators. Where available, HLA class I and class II types were obtained from metadata supplied by the sample provider rather than from assay-based typing. The repertoires were released in a freely available public database meant as a resource for research on the immune response to SARS-CoV-2. The material from the prospective study consisted of cDNA or gDNA derived from T cells, B-cell-depleted T cells, or PBMCs.

The study at large found these results: The quantity of clinical and demographic metadata differed by source and by participant and was supplied without curation.

Each collaborating institution followed its own protocols to collect whole blood in K2EDTA tubes. For TCRbeta analysis, collaborators shipped samples in one of three forms: frozen whole blood, isolated PBMCs, or DNA extracted from either of those sample types. V is shortened by 6 bases, J by 4 bases, and the region joining them spans 26 bases. From the cysteine up to the phenylalanine, the CDR3 has a length of 18 residues. Only CDR3 DNA remains: 54 bases, in frame from the first base. The germline V gene (reference sequence) supplies CDR1 LNHDA and CDR2 SQIVND. As for this clone: Its antigen remains unidentified. Within one base of it there is no much larger clone, and no base qualities were kept.

TCRbeta CDR3 regions were amplified from genomic DNA by means of the immunoSEQ Assay, a bias-controlled multiplex PCR. The study's own analysis went as follows. The number of nucleated cells in each sample was estimated by amplification of reference gene primers within the assay. Sequence reads were collapsed and filtered to measure the absolute abundance of every unique TCRbeta CDR3 rearrangement. For each sample, productive Simpson clonality was calculated as the square root of Simpson's diversity index over productive rearrangements. TCRdb's version of the immuneACCESS table is confined to in-frame rearrangements and falls short of the full clone set. An unresolved V gene accounts for under half of the shortfall where checked; the remainder is of unknown origin. V, J and clone size are taken as reported in that table, and D and trimming were inferred from the DNA itself. The table for this sample lists 75,000 to 95,000 clones; roughly 90% of them were counted only once. Over 2% of the sample goes to the ten largest clones.

This receptor was taken from a human donor in a cohort sampled during active COVID-19. The sequenced sample consisted of peripheral blood. The chain is assembled from TRBV19 and TRBJ2-3; TRBD2 is perhaps the D gene, given 5 matching bases. The nucleotides read TGTGCCAGTAGCCCGACCGCCCCCCGGGGTGTTTGGTCAGATACGCAGTATTTT. It codes for CASSPTAPRGVWSDTQYF.